This T cell receptor beta chain comes out of a study of blood T cell repertoires in COVID-19. On the study more broadly: From T cells, B-cell-depleted T cells, or PBMCs came the material, which was cDNA or gDNA.

Per the original methods: Scientists estimated how many nucleated cells there were by amplifying reference gene primers. Sequencing used immunoSEQ multiplex PCR; TCRdb keeps in-frame clones, though not all of them. V, J and clone size reflect that table, while D and trimming were determined from the DNA. The table has about 260,000 clones, around 89% seen once; the top ten hold roughly 3.9%. Germline CDR1 and CDR2: SGHAT and FQNNGV. Trimming left V 6 bases short and J 2 bases short, with 11 bases between. The CDR3 runs to 13 residues. This clone was counted once. This sequence joins TRBV11-2 and TRBJ2-7, with D perhaps matching TRBD1 (6 bases). The sequence was obtained from a man aged 55 to 70 who had recovered from COVID-19. Sequences were obtained from peripheral blood. The CDR3 loop is CASSQGQPYEQYF. CDR3 sequence (DNA): TGTGCCAGCAGTCAAGGACAGCCCTACGAGCAGTACTTC.